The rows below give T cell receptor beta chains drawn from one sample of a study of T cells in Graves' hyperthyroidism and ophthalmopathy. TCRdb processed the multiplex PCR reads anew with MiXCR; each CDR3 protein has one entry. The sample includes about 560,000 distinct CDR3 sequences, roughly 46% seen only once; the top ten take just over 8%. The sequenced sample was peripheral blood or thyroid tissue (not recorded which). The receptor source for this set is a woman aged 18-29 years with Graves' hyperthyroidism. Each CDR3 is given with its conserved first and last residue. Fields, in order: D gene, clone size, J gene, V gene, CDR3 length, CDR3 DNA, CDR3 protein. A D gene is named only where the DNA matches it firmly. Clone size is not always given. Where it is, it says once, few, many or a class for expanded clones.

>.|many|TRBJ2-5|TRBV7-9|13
TGTGCCAGCAGCTTGACGGTGATCGAGACCCAGTACTTC
CASSLTVIETQYF
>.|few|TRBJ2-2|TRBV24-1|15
TGTGCCACCAGTGATTTGCCCGGAGGGGCCGGGGAGCTGTTTTTT
CATSDLPGGAGELFF
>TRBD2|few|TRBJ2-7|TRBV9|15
TGTGCCAGCAGCGTGGCTAGCGGGAGATTCTACGAGCAGTACTTC
CASSVASGRFYEQYF
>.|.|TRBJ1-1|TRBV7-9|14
TGTGCCAGCAGCCCCGACAGAAGGAACACTGAAGCTTTCTTT
CASSPDRRNTEAFF
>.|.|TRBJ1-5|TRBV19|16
TGTGCCAGTAGTATAGGTTCGGGCAGTAGCAATCAGCCCCAGCATTTT
CASSIGSGSSNQPQHF
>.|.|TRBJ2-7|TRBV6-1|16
TGTGCCAGCAGTAAACCATGGCAGGAAGCCTCCTACGAGCAGTACTTC
CASSKPWQEASYEQYF
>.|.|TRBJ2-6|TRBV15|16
TGTGCCGCCAGCAGCGTAGGGGGAACCGGGGCCAACGTCCTGACTTTC
CAASSVGGTGANVLTF
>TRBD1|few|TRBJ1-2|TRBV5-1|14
TGCGCCAGCAGCTTGCTTACAGGGGTCTATGGCTACACCTTC
CASSLLTGVYGYTF
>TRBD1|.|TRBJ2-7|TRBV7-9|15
TGTGCCAGCAGCTGGACAGGGTCCGCGGGCTACGAGCAGTACTTC
CASSWTGSAGYEQYF
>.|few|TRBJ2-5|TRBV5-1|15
TGCGCCAGCAGCTTCGGCAGGCCTTCCGGGGAGGCCCAGTACTTC
CASSFGRPSGEAQYF
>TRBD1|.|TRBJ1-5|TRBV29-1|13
TGCAGCGCGGGGACAGGGGTGCAATGGACCCAGCATTTT
CSAGTGVQWTQHF
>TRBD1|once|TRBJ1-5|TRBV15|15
TGTGCCACCAGCAGAGCGGCAGGGGGCCGTCAGCCCCAGCATTTT
CATSRAAGGRQPQHF
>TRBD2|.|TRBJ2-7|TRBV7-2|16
TGTGCCAGCAGCCCCCGGACTAGCGGGGCACTCTACGAGCAGTACTTC
CASSPRTSGALYEQYF
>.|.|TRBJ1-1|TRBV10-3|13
TGTGCCATCAGTGTAGGGACGAACACTGAAGCTTTCTTT
CAISVGTNTEAFF
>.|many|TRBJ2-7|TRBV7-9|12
TGTGCCATCGGCCGCGGGGCCCCCGAGCAGTACTTC
CAIGRGAPEQYF
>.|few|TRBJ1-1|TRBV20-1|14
TGCAGTGCTAGCCAAAACAGGATGAACACTGAAGCTTTCTTT
CSASQNRMNTEAFF
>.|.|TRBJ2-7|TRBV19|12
TGTGCCAGTGGTATCGTCGGAGACGAGCAGTACTTC
CASGIVGDEQYF
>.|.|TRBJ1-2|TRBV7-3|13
TGTGCCTGGACTGTAGGGGGAGGGGATGGCTACACCTTC
CAWTVGGGDGYTF
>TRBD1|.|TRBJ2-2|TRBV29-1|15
TGCAGCGTTGAGACAGGGACCGCGAACACCGGGGAGCTGTTTTTT
CSVETGTANTGELFF
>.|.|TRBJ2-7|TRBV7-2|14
TGTGCCAGCAGCTTAGTCACCACCACGGGCGAGCAGTACTTC
CASSLVTTTGEQYF
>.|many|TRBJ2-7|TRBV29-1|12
TGCAGCGTTGTACAGCACTCCTACGAGCAGTACTTC
CSVVQHSYEQYF
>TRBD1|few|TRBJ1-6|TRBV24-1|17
TGTGCCACCAGTGATTCCGCACCGGGACAGGGAAATTCACCCCTCCACTTT
CATSDSAPGQGNSPLHF
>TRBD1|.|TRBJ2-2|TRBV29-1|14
TGCAGCGTAGAAACAGGGGGGAACACCGGGGAGCTGTTTTTT
CSVETGGNTGELFF
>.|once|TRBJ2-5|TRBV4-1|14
TGCGCCAGCAGCCAAGTCGAGGGGTCGGAGACCCAGTACTTC
CASSQVEGSETQYF
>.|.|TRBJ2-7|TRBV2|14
TGTGCCAGCAGTTTTGCGACGCCCTCCTACGAGCAGTACTTC
CASSFATPSYEQYF
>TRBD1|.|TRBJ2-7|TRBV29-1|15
TGCAGCGTTGTGCCACAGGGGGAAGGCTCCTACGAGCAGTACTTC
CSVVPQGEGSYEQYF
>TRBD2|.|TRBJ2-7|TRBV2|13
TGTGCCAGCAGTAAGACTAGCCGCGGCGAGCAGTACTTC
CASSKTSRGEQYF
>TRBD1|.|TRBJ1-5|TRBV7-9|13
TGTGCCAGCAGCTTTGACAGGGGTGCCCACGAGCATTTT
CASSFDRGAHEHF
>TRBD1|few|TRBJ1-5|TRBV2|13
TGTGCCAGCGGACAGGGGGTCAATCAGCCCCAGCATTTT
CASGQGVNQPQHF
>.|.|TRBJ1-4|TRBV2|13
TGTGCCAGCAGTGAACAAGGGCACGGAAAACTGTTTTTT
CASSEQGHGKLFF
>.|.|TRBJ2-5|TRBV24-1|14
TGTGCCAGCTCACCACCGGGGTTCCAGGAGACCCAGTACTTC
CASSPPGFQETQYF
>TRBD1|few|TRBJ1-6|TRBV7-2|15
TGTGCCTGGATCCCCGGGACAGGGACGAATTCACCCCTCCACTTT
CAWIPGTGTNSPLHF
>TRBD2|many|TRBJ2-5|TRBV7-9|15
TGTGCCAGCAGCTTAGACGGGAGGGCGAGAGAGACCCAGTACTTC
CASSLDGRARETQYF
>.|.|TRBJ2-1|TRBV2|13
TGTGCCAGCAGTGTCGAGGGATACAATGAGCAGTTCTTC
CASSVEGYNEQFF
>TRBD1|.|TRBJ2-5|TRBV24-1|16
TGTGCCACCAGTGATCGGACAGGAGACCTCGGGGAGACCCAGTACTTC
CATSDRTGDLGETQYF
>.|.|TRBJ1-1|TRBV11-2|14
TGTGCCAGCAGCTTTGGAAGGATGGACACTGAAGCTTTCTTT
CASSFGRMDTEAFF
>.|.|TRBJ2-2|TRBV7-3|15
TGTGCCAGCAGCCTAATCCAGGGGAACACCGGGGAGCTGTTTTTT
CASSLIQGNTGELFF
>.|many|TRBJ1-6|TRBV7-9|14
TGTGCCAGCAGCCTTACAGGGTATGATTCACCCCTCCACTTT
CASSLTGYDSPLHF
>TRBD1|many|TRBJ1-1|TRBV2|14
TGTGCCAGCAGGGACAGGGTCTGGAACACTGAAGCTTTCTTT
CASRDRVWNTEAFF
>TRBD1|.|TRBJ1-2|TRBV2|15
TGTGCCAGCAGCGCCCGGGACAGACTTAACTATGGCTACACCTTC
CASSARDRLNYGYTF